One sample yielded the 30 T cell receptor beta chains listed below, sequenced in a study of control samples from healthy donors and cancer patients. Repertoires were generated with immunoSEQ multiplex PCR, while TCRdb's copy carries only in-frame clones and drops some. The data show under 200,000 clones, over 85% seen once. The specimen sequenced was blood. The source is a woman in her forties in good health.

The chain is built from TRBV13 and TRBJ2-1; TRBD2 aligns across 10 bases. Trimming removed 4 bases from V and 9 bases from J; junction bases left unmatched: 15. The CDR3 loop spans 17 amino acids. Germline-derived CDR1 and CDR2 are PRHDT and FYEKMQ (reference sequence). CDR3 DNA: TGTGCCAGCAGCTACCCCCAGGGACTAGCGTACGTCCCTGAGCAGTTCTTC. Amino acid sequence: CASSYPQGLAYVPEQFF.

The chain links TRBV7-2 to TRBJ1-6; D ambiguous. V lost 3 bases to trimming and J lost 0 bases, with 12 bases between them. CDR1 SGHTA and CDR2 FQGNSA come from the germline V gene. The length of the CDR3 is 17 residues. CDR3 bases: TGTGCCAGCAGCTTCCTTGGGTCCAGCTCCTATAATTCACCCCTCCACTTT. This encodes CASSFLGSSSYNSPLHF.

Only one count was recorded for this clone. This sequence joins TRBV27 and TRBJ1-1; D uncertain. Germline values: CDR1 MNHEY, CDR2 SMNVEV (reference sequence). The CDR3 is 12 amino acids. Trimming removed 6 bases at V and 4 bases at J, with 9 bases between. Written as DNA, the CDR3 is TGTGCCAGCAGCCGCGGAACCACTGAAGCTTTCTTT. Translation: CASSRGTTEAFF.

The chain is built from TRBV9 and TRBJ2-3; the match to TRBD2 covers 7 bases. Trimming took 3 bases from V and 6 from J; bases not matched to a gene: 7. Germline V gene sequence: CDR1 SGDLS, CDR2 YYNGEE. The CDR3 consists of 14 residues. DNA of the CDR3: TGTGCCAGCAGCGGGACCTGGGGGGGGGATACGCAGTATTTT. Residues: CASSGTWGGDTQYF. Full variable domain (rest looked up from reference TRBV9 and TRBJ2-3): DSGVTQTPKHLITATGQRVTLRCSPRSGDLSVYWYQQSLDQGLQFLIQYYNGEERAKGNILERFSAQQFPDLHSELNLSSLELGDSALYFCASSGTWGGDTQYFGPGTRLTVL.

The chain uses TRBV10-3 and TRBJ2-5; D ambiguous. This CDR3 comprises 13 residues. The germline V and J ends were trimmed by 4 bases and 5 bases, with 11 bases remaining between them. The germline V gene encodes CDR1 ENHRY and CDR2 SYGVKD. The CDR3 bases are TGTGCCATCAGTGTTAGTCAAATGGAGACCCAGTACTTC. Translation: CAISVSQMETQYF.

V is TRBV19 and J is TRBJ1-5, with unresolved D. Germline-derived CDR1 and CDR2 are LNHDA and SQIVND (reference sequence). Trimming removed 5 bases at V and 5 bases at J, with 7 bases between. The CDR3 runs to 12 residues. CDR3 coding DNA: TGTGCCAGTAGTGCTACATATCAGCCCCAGCATTTT. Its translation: CASSATYQPQHF.

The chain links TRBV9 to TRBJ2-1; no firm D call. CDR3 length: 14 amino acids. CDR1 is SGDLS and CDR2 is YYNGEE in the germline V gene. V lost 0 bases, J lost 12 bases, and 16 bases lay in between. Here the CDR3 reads CASSVGIPPDLQFF. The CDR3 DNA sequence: TGTGCCAGCAGCGTAGGTATCCCGCCGGATTTGCAGTTCTTC. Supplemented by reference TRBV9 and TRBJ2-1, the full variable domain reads DSGVTQTPKHLITATGQRVTLRCSPRSGDLSVYWYQQSLDQGLQFLIQYYNGEERAKGNILERFSAQQFPDLHSELNLSSLELGDSALYFCASSVGIPPDLQFFGPGTRLTVL.

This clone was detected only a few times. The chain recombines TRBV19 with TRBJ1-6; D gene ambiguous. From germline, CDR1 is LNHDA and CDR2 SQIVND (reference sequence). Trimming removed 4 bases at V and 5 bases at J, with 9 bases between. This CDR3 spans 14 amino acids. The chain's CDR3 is CASSKGENNSPLHF. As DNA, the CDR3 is TGTGCCAGTAGTAAGGGCGAGAATAATTCACCCCTCCACTTT.

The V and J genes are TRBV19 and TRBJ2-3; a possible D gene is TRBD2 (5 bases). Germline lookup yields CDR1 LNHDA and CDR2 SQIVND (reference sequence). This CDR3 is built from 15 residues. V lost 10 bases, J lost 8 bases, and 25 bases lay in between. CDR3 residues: CATLSPALFAGTQYF. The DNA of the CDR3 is TGTGCCACCTTATCTCCCGCACTTTTCGCGGGTACGCAGTATTTT. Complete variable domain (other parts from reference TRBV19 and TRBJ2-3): DGGITQSPKYLFRKEGQNVTLSCEQNLNHDAMYWYRQDPGQGLRLIYYSQIVNDFQKGDIAEGYSVSREKKESFPLTVTSAQKNPTAFYLCATLSPALFAGTQYFGPGTRLTVL.

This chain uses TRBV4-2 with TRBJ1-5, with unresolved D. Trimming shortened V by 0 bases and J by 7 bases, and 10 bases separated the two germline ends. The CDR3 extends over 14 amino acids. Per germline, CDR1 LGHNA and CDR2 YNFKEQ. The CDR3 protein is CASSQDNGNQPQHF. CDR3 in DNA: TGTGCCAGCAGCCAAGATAACGGGAACCAGCCCCAGCATTTT.

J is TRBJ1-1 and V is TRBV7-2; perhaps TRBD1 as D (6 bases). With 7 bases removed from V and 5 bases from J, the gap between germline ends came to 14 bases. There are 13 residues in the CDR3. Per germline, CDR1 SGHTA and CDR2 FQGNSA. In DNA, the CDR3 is TGTGCCAGCACCCAAGACAGGACGACTGAAGCTTTCTTT. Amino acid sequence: CASTQDRTTEAFF.

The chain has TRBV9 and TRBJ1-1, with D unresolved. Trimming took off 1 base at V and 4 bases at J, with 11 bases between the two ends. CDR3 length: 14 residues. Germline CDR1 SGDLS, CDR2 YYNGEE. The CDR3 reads CASSVLSESTEAFF. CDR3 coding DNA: TGTGCCAGCAGCGTACTAAGCGAGAGCACTGAAGCTTTCTTT.

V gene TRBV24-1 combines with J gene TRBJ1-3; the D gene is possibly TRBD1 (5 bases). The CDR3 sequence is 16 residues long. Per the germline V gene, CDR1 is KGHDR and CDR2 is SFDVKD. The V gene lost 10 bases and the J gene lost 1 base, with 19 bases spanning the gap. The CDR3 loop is CATDLGTLVSGNTIYF. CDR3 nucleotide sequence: TGTGCCACAGACCTGGGGACTTTAGTTTCTGGAAACACCATATATTTT.

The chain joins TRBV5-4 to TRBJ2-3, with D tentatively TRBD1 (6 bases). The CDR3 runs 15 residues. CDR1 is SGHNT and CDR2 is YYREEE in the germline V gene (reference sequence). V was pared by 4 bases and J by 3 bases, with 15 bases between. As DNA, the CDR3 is TGTGCCAGCAGCAGAAACAGGGATGAGACAGATACGCAGTATTTT. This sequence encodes CASSRNRDETDTQYF.

The CDR3 sequence: CASSQGGGDTEAFF. The CDR3 DNA follows: TGCGCCAGCAGCCAAGGTGGGGGGGACACTGAAGCTTTCTTT. The chain has TRBV4-3 and TRBJ1-1, with a tentative D call TRBD1 (5 bases). This CDR3 comprises 14 residues. CDR1 is LGHNA, CDR2 YSLEER, per germline. Trimming shortened V by 1 base and J by 3 bases, and 9 bases separated the two germline ends.

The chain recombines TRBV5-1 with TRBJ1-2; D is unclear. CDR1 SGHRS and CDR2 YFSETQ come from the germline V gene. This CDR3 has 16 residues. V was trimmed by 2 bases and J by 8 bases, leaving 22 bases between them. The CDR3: CASSLATKGRDSGYTF. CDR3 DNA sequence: TGCGCCAGCAGCTTAGCCACAAAGGGTAGGGATAGCGGCTACACCTTC.

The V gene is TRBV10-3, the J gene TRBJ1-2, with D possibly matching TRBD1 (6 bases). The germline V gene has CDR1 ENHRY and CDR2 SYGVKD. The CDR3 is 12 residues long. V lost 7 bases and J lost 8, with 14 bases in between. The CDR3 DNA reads TGTGCCATCAAGATTGGGGGGGCCGGCTACACCTTC. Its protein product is CAIKIGGAGYTF.

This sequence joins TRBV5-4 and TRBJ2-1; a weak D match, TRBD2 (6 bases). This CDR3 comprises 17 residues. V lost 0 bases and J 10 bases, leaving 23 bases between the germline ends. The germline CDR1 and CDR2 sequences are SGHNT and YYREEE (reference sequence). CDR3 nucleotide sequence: TGTGCCAGCAGCTTGGATGTTGAACTCGCCGCCCGGGGGGAGCAGTTCTTC. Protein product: CASSLDVELAARGEQFF.

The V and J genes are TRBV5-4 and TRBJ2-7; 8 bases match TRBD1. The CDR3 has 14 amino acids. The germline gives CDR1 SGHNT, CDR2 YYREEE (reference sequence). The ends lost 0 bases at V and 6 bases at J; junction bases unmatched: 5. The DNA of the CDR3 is TGTGCCAGCAGCTTGGATCAGGGGGCCGTCGAGCAGTACTTC. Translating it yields CASSLDQGAVEQYF.

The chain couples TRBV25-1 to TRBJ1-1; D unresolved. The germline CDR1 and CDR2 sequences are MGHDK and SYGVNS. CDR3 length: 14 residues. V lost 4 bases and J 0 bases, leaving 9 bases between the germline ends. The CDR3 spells CASSGLTVNTEAFF. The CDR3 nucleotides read TGTGCCAGCAGTGGTTTGACGGTGAACACTGAAGCTTTCTTT.

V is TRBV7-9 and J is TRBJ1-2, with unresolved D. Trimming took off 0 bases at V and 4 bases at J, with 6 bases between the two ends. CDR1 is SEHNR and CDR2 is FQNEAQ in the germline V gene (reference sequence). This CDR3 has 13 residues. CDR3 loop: CASSLALGYGYTF. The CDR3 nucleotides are TGTGCCAGCAGCTTAGCGCTGGGCTATGGCTACACCTTC.

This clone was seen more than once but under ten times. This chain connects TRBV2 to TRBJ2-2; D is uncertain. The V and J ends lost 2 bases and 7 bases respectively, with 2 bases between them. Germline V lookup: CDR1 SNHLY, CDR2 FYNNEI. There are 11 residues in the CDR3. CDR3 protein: CASSEYGELFF. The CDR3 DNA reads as TGTGCCAGCAGTGAATACGGGGAGCTGTTTTTT.

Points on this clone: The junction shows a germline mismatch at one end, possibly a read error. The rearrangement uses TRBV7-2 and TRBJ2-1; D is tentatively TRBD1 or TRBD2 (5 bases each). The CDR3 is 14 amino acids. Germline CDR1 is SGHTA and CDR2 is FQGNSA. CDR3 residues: CASSLAGTVNEQFF. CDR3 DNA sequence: TGTGCCAGCAGCCTAGCCGGGACCGTTAATGAGCAGTTCTTC.

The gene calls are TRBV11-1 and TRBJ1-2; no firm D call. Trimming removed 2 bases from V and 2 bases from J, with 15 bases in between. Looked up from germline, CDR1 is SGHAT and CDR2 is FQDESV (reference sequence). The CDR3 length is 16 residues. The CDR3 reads CASSLYPRPGNYGYTF. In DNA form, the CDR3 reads TGTGCCAGCAGCTTATACCCCCGCCCCGGGAACTATGGCTACACCTTC.

The CDR3 loop is CSVGSSVRYDTQYF. The CDR3 bases are TGCAGCGTTGGCTCTAGCGTCAGATACGATACGCAGTATTTT. The chain links TRBV29-1 to TRBJ2-3, with D maybe TRBD2 (6 bases). Germline V gene lookup returns CDR1 SQVTM and CDR2 ANQGSEA. V was trimmed by 4 bases and J by 6 bases, leaving 17 bases between them. The CDR3 covers 14 residues.

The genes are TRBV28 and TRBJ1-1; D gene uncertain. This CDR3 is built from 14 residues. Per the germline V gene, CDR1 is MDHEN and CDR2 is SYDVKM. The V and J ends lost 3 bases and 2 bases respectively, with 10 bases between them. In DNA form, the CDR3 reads TGTGCCAGCAGTTTTTACCTGACAAACACTGAAGCTTTCTTT. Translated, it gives CASSFYLTNTEAFF. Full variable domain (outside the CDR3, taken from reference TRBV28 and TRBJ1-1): DVKVTQSSRYLVKRTGEKVFLECVQDMDHENMFWYRQDPGLGLRLIYFSYDVKMKEKGDIPEGYSVSREKKERFSLILESASTNQTSMYLCASSFYLTNTEAFFGQGTRLTVV.

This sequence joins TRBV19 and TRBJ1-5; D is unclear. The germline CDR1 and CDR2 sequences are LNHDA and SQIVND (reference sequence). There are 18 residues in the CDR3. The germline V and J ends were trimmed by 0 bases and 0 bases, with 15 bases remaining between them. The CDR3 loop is CASSIDRNRKHSNQPQHF. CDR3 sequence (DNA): TGTGCCAGTAGTATAGATCGTAACCGAAAGCATAGCAATCAGCCCCAGCATTTT.

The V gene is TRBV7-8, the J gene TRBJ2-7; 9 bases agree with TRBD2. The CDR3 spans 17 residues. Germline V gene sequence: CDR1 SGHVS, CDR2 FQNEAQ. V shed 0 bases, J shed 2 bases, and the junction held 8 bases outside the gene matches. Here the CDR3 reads CASSLAYGGGAAYEQYF. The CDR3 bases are TGTGCCAGCAGCTTAGCCTACGGCGGGGGGGCCGCCTACGAGCAGTACTTC.

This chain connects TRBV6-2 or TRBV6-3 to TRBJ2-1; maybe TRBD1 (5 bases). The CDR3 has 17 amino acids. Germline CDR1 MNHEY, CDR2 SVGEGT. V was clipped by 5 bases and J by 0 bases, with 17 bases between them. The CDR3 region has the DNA TGTGCCAGCAGTCGTTTTGTGGGGCTCAGCTCCTACAATGAGCAGTTCTTC. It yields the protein CASSRFVGLSSYNEQFF.

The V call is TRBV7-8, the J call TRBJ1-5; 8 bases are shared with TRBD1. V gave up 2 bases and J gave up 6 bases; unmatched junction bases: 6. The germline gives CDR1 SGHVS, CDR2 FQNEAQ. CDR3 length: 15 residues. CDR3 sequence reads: CASSLNRQGIQPQHF. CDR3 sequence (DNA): TGTGCCAGCAGCTTAAATCGACAGGGGATTCAGCCCCAGCATTTT.